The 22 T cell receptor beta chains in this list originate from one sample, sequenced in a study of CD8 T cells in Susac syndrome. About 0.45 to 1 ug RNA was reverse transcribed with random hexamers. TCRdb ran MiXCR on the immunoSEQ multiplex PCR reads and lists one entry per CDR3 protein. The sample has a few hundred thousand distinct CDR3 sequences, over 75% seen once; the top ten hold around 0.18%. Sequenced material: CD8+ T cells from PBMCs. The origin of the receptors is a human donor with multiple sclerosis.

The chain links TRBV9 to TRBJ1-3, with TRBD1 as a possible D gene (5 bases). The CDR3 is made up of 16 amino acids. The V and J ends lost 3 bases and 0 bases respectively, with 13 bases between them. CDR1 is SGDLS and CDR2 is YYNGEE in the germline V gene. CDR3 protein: CASSGDLRDSGNTIYF. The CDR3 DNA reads TGTGCCAGCAGCGGGGACTTAAGGGACTCTGGAAACACCATATATTTT.

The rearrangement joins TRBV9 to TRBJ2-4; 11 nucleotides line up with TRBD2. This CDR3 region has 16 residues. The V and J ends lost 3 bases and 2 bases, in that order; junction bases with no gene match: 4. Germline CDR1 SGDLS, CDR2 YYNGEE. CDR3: CASSAGTSGTKNIQYF. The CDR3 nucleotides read TGTGCCAGCAGCGCCGGGACTAGCGGTACCAAAAACATTCAGTACTTC.

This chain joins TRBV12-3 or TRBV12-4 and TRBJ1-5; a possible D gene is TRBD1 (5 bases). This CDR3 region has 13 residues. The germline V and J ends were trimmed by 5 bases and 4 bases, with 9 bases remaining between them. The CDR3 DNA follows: TGTGCCAGCAGTCCCGAGGGGAATCAGCCCCAGCATTTT. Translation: CASSPEGNQPQHF.

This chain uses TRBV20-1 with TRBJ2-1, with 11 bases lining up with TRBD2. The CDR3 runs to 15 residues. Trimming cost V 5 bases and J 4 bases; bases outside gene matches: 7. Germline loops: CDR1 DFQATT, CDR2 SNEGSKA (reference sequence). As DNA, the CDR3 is TGCAGTGCTGGTCAGACTAGCGGGATTTACAATGAGCAGTTCTTC. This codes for CSAGQTSGIYNEQFF.

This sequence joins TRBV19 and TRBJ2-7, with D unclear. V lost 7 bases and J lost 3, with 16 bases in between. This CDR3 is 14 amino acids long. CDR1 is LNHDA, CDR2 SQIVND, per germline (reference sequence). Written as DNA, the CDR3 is TGTGCCAGTAAGTTTGGCAGAAAAGACTACGAGCAGTACTTC. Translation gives CASKFGRKDYEQYF.

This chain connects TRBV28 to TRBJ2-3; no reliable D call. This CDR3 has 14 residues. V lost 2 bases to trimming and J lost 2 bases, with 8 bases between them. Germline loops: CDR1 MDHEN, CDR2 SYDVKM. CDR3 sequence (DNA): TGTGCCAGCAGTTTAGTGGGGAACACAGATACGCAGTATTTT. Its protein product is CASSLVGNTDTQYF. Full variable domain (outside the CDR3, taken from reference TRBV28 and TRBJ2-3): DVKVTQSSRYLVKRTGEKVFLECVQDMDHENMFWYRQDPGLGLRLIYFSYDVKMKEKGDIPEGYSVSREKKERFSLILESASTNQTSMYLCASSLVGNTDTQYFGPGTRLTVL.

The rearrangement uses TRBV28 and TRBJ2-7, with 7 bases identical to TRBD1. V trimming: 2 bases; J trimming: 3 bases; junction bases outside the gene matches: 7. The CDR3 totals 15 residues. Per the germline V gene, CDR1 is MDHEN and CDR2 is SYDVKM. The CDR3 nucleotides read TGTGCCAGCAGTTTAAGGCCGGGGACAGACTACGAGCAGTACTTC. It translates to CASSLRPGTDYEQYF.

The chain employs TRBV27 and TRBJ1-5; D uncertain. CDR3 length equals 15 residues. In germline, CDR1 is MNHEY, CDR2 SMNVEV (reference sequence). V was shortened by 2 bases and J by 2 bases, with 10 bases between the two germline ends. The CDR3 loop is CASSLSFDGNQPQHF. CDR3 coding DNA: TGTGCCAGCAGTTTAAGTTTTGATGGCAATCAGCCCCAGCATTTT.

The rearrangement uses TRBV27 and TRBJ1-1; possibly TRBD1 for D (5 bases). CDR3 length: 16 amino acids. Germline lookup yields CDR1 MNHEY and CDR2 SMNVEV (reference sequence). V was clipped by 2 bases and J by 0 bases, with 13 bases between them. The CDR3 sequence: CASSLRLGGLNTEAFF. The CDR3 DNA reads TGTGCCAGCAGTTTACGGTTGGGGGGTTTGAACACTGAAGCTTTCTTT.

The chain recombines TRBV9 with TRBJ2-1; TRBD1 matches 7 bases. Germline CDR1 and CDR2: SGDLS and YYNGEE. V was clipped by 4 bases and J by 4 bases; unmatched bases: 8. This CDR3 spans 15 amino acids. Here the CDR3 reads CASSPEGAQYNEQFF. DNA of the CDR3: TGTGCCAGCAGCCCCGAGGGGGCCCAGTACAATGAGCAGTTCTTC. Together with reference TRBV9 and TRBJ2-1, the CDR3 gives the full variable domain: DSGVTQTPKHLITATGQRVTLRCSPRSGDLSVYWYQQSLDQGLQFLIQYYNGEERAKGNILERFSAQQFPDLHSELNLSSLELGDSALYFCASSPEGAQYNEQFFGPGTRLTVL.

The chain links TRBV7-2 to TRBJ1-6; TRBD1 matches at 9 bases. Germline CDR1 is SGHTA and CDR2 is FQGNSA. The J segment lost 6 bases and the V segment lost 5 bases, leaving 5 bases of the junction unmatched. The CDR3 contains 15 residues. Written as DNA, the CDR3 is TGTGCCAGCAGCCTAGGGACAGGGCGTAATTCACCCCTCCACTTT. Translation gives CASSLGTGRNSPLHF.

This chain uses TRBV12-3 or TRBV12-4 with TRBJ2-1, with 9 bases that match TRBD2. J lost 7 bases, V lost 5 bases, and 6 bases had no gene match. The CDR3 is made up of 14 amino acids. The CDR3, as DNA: TGTGCCAGCAGTGATTTTAGCGGGAGAAATGAGCAGTTCTTC. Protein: CASSDFSGRNEQFF.

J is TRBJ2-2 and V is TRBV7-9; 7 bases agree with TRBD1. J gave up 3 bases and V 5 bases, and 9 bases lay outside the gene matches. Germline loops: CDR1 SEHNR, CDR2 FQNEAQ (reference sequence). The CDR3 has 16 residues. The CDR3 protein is CASSTTGTEDTGELFF. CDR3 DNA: TGTGCCAGCAGCACCACCGGGACAGAAGACACCGGGGAGCTGTTTTTT.

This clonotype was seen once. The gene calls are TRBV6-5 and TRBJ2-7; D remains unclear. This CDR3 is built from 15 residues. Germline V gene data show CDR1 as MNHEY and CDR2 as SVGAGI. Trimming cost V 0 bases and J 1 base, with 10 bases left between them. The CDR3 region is CASSYSWGSSYEQYF. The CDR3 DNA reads TGTGCCAGCAGTTACTCGTGGGGTTCTTCCTACGAGCAGTACTTC.

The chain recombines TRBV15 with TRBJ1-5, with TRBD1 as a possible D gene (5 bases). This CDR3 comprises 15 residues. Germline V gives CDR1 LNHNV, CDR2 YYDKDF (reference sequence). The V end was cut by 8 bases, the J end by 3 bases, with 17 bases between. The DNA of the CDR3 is TGTGCCACCTCCCGGGTGGGGACTTTCAATCAGCCCCAGCATTTT. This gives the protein CATSRVGTFNQPQHF.

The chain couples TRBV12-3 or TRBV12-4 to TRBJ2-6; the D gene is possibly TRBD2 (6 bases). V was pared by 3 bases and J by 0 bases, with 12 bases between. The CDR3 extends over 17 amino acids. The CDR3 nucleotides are TGTGCCAGCAGTTTCCTTAGCGGAAGCTCTGGGGCCAACGTCCTGACTTTC. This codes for CASSFLSGSSGANVLTF.

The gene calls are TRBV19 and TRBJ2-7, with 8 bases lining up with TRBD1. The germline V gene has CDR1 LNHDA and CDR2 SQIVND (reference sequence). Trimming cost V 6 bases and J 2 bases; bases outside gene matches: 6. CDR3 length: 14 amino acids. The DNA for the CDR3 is TGTGCCAGTAGCCCGACAGGGGCAGCCTACGAGCAGTACTTC. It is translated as CASSPTGAAYEQYF.

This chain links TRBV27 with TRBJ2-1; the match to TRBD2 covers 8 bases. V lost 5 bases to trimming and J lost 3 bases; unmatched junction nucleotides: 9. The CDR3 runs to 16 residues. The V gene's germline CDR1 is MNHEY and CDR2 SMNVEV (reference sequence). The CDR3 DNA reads TGTGCCAGCAGTCCCTCTAGCGGGCGCATCTACAATGAGCAGTTCTTC. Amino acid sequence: CASSPSSGRIYNEQFF.

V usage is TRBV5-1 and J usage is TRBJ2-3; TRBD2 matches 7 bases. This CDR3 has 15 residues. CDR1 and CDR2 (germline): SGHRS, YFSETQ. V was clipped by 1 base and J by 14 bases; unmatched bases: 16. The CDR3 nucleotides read TGCGCCAGCAGCTTGTGCGCCGGGGGGATTCTCGAGCCGTATTTT. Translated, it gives CASSLCAGGILEPYF.

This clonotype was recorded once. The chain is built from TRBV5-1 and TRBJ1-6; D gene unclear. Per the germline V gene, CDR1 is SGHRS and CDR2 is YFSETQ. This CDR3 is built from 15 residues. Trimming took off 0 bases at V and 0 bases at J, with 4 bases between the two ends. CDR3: CASSLAVSYNSPLHF. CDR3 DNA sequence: TGCGCCAGCAGCTTGGCCGTCTCCTATAATTCACCCCTCCACTTT.

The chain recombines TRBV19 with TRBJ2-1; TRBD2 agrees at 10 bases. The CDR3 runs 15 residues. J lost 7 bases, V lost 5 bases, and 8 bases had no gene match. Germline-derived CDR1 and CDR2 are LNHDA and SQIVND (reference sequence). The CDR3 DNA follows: TGTGCCAGTAGTGTCCTAGCGGGGGTCGGGAATGAGCAGTTCTTC. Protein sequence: CASSVLAGVGNEQFF.

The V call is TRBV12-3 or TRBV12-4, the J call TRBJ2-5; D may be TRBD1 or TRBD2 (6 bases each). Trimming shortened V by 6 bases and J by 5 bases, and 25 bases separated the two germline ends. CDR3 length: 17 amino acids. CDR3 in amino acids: CASSGMESIGGLETQYF. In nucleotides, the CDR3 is TGTGCCAGCAGCGGAATGGAAAGTATCGGGGGCTTGGAGACCCAGTACTTC.